This T cell receptor beta chain was observed in a study of glioma-infiltrating T cells after dendritic cell vaccination. Study-level background: Glioblastoma patients came from Phase I and II dendritic cell vaccination trials. Whole-study findings and limits: Higher pretreatment TIL content predicted longer progression-free time and survival.

CDR3 length equals 17 residues. Germline loops: CDR1 SGHTA, CDR2 FQGNSA. The V and J ends lost 4 bases and 2 bases, in that order; junction bases with no gene match: 11. Concerning this clone: The antigen remains unidentified.

TCRdb's table, derived via immunoSEQ multiplex PCR, lists solely in-frame clones and lacks some. The data hold about 82,000 clones, with 70% to 90% observed a single time. The input for sequencing was blood, taken before dendritic cell vaccination. The rearrangement uses TRBV7-2 and TRBJ1-2; 9 bases line up with TRBD1. This clonotype was sampled from a human donor with glioblastoma. The CDR3 protein is CASSSGTGNVGNYGYTF. CDR3 DNA sequence: TGTGCCAGCAGCTCCGGGACAGGGAATGTTGGGAACTATGGCTACACCTTC.